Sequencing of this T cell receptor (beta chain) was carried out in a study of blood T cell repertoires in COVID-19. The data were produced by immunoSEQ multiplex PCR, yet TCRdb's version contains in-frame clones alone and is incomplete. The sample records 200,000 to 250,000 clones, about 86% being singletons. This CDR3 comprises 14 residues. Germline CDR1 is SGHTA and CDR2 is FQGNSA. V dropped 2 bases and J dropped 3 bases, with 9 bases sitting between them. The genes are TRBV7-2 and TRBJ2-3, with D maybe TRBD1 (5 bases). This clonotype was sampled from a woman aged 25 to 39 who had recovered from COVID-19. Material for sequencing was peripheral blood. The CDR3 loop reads CASSLQAGTDTQYF. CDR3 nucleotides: TGTGCCAGCAGCTTACAGGCAGGGACAGATACGCAGTATTTT.